A selection of T cell receptor beta chains follows, all from one sample in a study of CD8+CD57+ T cells in acquired aplastic anemia. TCRdb recomputed calls from the reads with MiXCR, one row per CDR3 protein. The repertoire holds 180,000 or so distinct CDR3 sequences, just over 45% seen once, with under 3.5% in the top ten. Sequencing was performed on sorted CD4+, CD8+, or CD8+CD57+ T cells (not recorded which) from PBMCs. The receptors come from a human donor in good health. CDR3s include the opening cysteine and the closing phenylalanine or tryptophan. Each record gives: clone size, D gene, J gene, V gene, CDR3 DNA, CDR3 protein. D genes are given only for firm matches. Rows may omit the clone size; those that give it use once, few, many or a size class.

few	-	TRBJ2-1	TRBV7-2	TGTGCCAGCGTGGTCCTCAGGCGGGGCAATGAGCAGTTCTTC	CASVVLRRGNEQFF
many	TRBD2	TRBJ2-5	TRBV20-1	TGCAGTGCTAGAGTTCTAGCGGGAGTGGAGACCCAGTACTTC	CSARVLAGVETQYF
-	TRBD1	TRBJ1-6	TRBV6-2/TRBV6-3	TGTGCCAGTAGTAACTCAGGGGGACCTAATTCACCCCTCCACTTT	CASSNSGGPNSPLHF
few	TRBD2	TRBJ2-5	TRBV10-3	TGTGCCATCAGCGGACTAGCGGGGGCCCAAGAGACCCAGTACTTC	CAISGLAGAQETQYF
-	-	TRBJ1-1	TRBV24-1	TGTGCCACCAGTGATTATGGGAACACTGAAGCTTTCTTT	CATSDYGNTEAFF
-	TRBD1	TRBJ2-7	TRBV10-3	TGTGCCATCAGTGAGAAAGGGACAGAGTCCTACGAGCAGTACTTC	CAISEKGTESYEQYF
-	-	TRBJ1-2	TRBV5-1	TGCGCCAGCAGCTTGGGGAACAACTATGGCTACACCTTC	CASSLGNNYGYTF
many	TRBD2	TRBJ2-1	TRBV20-1	TGCAGTGTTCGCGGACTAGCCTCTATCTACAATGAGCAGTTCTTC	CSVRGLASIYNEQFF
-	-	TRBJ1-1	TRBV2	TGTGCCAGCAGCCCAGGGAGGGGGAACACTGAAGCTTTCTTT	CASSPGRGNTEAFF
-	-	TRBJ1-2	TRBV5-8	TGTGCCAGCAGCCCCAGACCAAAGGTTCCCTGGGCGGAGTCAGAGCGCCACTATGGCTACACCTTC	CASSPRPKVPWAESERHYGYTF
many	-	TRBJ2-2	TRBV7-9	TGTGCCAGCAGCTTAGCGGGAGGCCCCGGGGAGCTGTTTTTT	CASSLAGGPGELFF
many	TRBD1	TRBJ1-1	TRBV10-3	TGTGCCATCAGCCGTCAGGGGGCGAACACTGAAGCTTTCTTT	CAISRQGANTEAFF
-	-	TRBJ1-2	TRBV19	TGTGCCAGTAGTATCGGAGGGCGCTCTAACTATGGCTACACCTTC	CASSIGGRSNYGYTF
-	-	TRBJ2-4	TRBV7-9	TGTGCCAGCAGCTTAGCTACTGGGCTAGCCAAAAACATTCAGTACTTC	CASSLATGLAKNIQYF
few	TRBD2	TRBJ2-1	TRBV6-1	TGTGCCAGCGGGAGGGCCTACAATGAGCAGTTCTTC	CASGRAYNEQFF
-	-	TRBJ2-3	TRBV2	TGTGCCAGCAGCGCCGAAGGGGATACGCAGTATTTT	CASSAEGDTQYF
-	TRBD2	TRBJ2-1	TRBV6-1	TGTGCCAGCAGTCCCAGCGGGGGGGCATCAAATGAGCAGTTCTTC	CASSPSGGASNEQFF
many	-	TRBJ1-1	TRBV6-5	TGTGCCAGCAGTTCAGACAGGATGAACACTGAAGCTTTCTTT	CASSSDRMNTEAFF
-	TRBD1	TRBJ2-1	TRBV20-1	TGCAGTGCCGCCGGGACAGTCTCCTACAATGAGCAGTTCTTC	CSAAGTVSYNEQFF
many	TRBD1	TRBJ1-1	TRBV6-6	TGTGCCAGCAGCTTACCGGGACAGGTCACTGAAGCTTTCTTT	CASSLPGQVTEAFF
many	TRBD1	TRBJ2-3	TRBV5-4	TGTGCCAGCAGCTTGGACGGGACAGCTAGCACAGATACGCAGTATTTT	CASSLDGTASTDTQYF
many	-	TRBJ1-1	TRBV3-1	TGTGCCAGCAGCCAAGTAGGCGTGAACACTGAAGCTTTCTTT	CASSQVGVNTEAFF
many	-	TRBJ1-5	TRBV29-1	TGCAGCGTTAAAGACGGTAATCAGCCCCAGCATTTT	CSVKDGNQPQHF
many	TRBD1	TRBJ1-3	TRBV5-1	TGCGCCAGCAGCTTGACGGGACAGGCTGGAAACACCATATATTTT	CASSLTGQAGNTIYF
many	-	TRBJ2-7	TRBV19	TGTGCCAGTAGTGTGGGCACGCGGGTCGAGCAGTACTTC	CASSVGTRVEQYF
-	-	TRBJ2-5	TRBV2	TGTGCCAGCAGGGAGGGGGTAGTGGGGACCCAGTACTTC	CASREGVVGTQYF
-	-	TRBJ2-5	TRBV13	TGTGCCAGCAGCTTAGTCGGAACCGATCCCCAAGAGACCCAGTACTTC	CASSLVGTDPQETQYF
-	-	TRBJ1-4	TRBV5-1	TGCGCCAGCAGCTTGAGTCAGGGTCTCACCACTAATGAAAAACTGTTTTTT	CASSLSQGLTTNEKLFF
few	TRBD1	TRBJ1-1	TRBV10-3	TGTGCCATCAGTGACAGGGGGAAGATCACTGAGGCTTTCTTT	CAISDRGKITEAFF
once	TRBD1	TRBJ2-3	TRBV19	TGTGCCAGTAGAAAACAGGGGAGCTCCTACAATGAGCAGTATTTT	CASRKQGSSYNEQYF
-	TRBD2	TRBJ2-3	TRBV11-1	TGTGCCAGCAGCTTTACACTAGCGGGATTAACAGATACGCAGTATTTT	CASSFTLAGLTDTQYF
many	-	TRBJ2-3	TRBV19	TGTGCCAGTAGTAACCACAGTTACACAGATACGCAGTATTTT	CASSNHSYTDTQYF
few	-	TRBJ1-5	TRBV27	TGTGCCAGCAGTTTAACAGGGAGGGGCCAGCCCCAGCATTTT	CASSLTGRGQPQHF
-	TRBD1	TRBJ2-3	TRBV24-1	TGTGCCACCAGTGACCCCGGACAGGGGAGCACAGATACGCAGTATTTT	CATSDPGQGSTDTQYF
-	TRBD1	TRBJ2-1	TRBV29-1	TGCAGCGTTGAAGATAGGGACAGATACCCCTACAATGAGCAGTTCTTC	CSVEDRDRYPYNEQFF
few	-	TRBJ2-1	TRBV24-1	TGTGCCACCAGTGATTCGATGGGGAGGACCAATGAGCAGTTCTTC	CATSDSMGRTNEQFF
many	TRBD2	TRBJ2-1	TRBV20-1	TGCAGTGCTAGGCGAGCGGGAGTCAGGGGCAATGAGCAGTTCTTC	CSARRAGVRGNEQFF
-	-	TRBJ1-2	TRBV3-1	TGTGCCAGCAGCCAAGCAAATTGGGAAGGCTACACCTTC	CASSQANWEGYTF
-	-	TRBJ1-3	TRBV25-1	TGTGCCAGCAGTGTAGCGGGAGTAGGGAACACCATATATTTT	CASSVAGVGNTIYF
many	-	TRBJ2-5	TRBV24-1	TGTGCCACCAGTGATTTAGGGGGAGGGTTGGAGACCCAGTACTTC	CATSDLGGGLETQYF
many	-	TRBJ1-2	TRBV12-3/TRBV12-4	TGTGCCAGCAGTTTTGGGACCGAGGTCTCTGGCTACACCTTC	CASSFGTEVSGYTF
-	-	TRBJ1-6	TRBV2	TGTGCCAGCCTCAAGGGACCGCCGAGCTCCTATAATTCACCCCTCCACTTT	CASLKGPPSSYNSPLHF
-	TRBD2	TRBJ2-1	TRBV4-2	TGTGCCAGCAGTATGGGGACTAGCGATTACAATGAGCAGTTTTTC	CASSMGTSDYNEQFF
few	-	TRBJ2-1	TRBV4-3	TGCGCCAGCAGCCCCAGACCAGCGAGCTCCTACAATGAGCAGTTCTTC	CASSPRPASSYNEQFF